Shown below are 3 T cell receptor beta chains from a single sample sequenced in a study of shared clonotypes between healthy human individuals. Sequencing used immunoSEQ multiplex PCR; TCRdb keeps in-frame clones, though not all of them. The profile covers some 2,000,000 clones, with about 95% appearing a single time and 1.1% taken by the ten largest. CD45RO-negative, CCR7-positively selected cells formed the naive CD8 fraction, excluding terminally differentiated effector memory CD45RA+ cells. Material for sequencing was naive CD8+ T cells sorted from blood. The receptors come from a man between 18 and 29 years old in good health.

The chain carries TRBV27 and TRBJ2-1; tentative D call: TRBD2 (5 bases). The CDR3 extends over 16 amino acids. From germline, CDR1 is MNHEY and CDR2 SMNVEV (reference sequence). V lost 4 bases to trimming and J lost 0 bases, with 13 bases between them. The CDR3 sequence is CASSSDLGSSYNEQFF. Here the CDR3 DNA reads TGTGCCAGCAGTTCAGACCTGGGGAGCTCCTACAATGAGCAGTTCTTC.

The chain has TRBV6-5 and TRBJ2-1; D unclear. Germline CDR1 MNHEY, CDR2 SVGAGI. The CDR3 spans 16 residues. Trimming left V 2 bases short and J 0 bases short, with 11 bases between. The CDR3 spells CASSYPRRFSYNEQFF. The CDR3 DNA reads TGTGCCAGCAGTTACCCTCGAAGGTTCTCCTACAATGAGCAGTTCTTC.

About this clone itself: This CDR3 is also generated by other DNA sequences in the sample. The V gene is TRBV4-1, the J gene TRBJ2-7; D is uncertain. CDR3 length: 13 amino acids. V lost 6 bases, J lost 4 bases, and 13 bases lay in between. The germline CDR1 and CDR2 sequences are MGHRA and YSYEKL. CDR3 coding DNA: TGCGCCAGCAGTCAAACTTCTGCTTACGAGCAGTACTTC. This sequence encodes CASSQTSAYEQYF.